The rows below give T cell receptor beta chains drawn from one sample of a study of shared clonotypes between healthy human individuals. Assay used: immunoSEQ multiplex PCR; TCRdb lists only in-frame clones, some missing. This table has about 700,000 clones, around 90% appearing once. Sequencing was done on a sample of naive CD8+ T cells sorted from blood. The receptors originated from a man aged 25-45 years in good health. Each CDR3 is given with its conserved first and last residue. A D gene is named only where the DNA matches it firmly. A clone size is listed for some rows: how often the clone was seen (once, few, many), or a class if it is expanded.

J	V	size	D	DNA	CDR3
TRBJ2-1	TRBV28	.	.	TGTGCCAGCAGTTTCATCCGCACAGGGAGCTATGAGCAGTTCTTC	CASSFIRTGSYEQFF
TRBJ2-3	TRBV27	.	.	TGTGCCAGCAGTTTAGGGGAGCTTAGCACAGATACGCAGTATTTT	CASSLGELSTDTQYF
TRBJ2-1	TRBV27	.	.	TGTGCCAGCAGAAATTACAATGAGCAGTTCTTC	CASRNYNEQFF
TRBJ2-1	TRBV28	.	TRBD1	TGTGCCAGCAGTCCCCAGACAGGGATCTACAATGAGCAGTTCTTC	CASSPQTGIYNEQFF
TRBJ2-3	TRBV7-3	.	TRBD2	TGTGCCAGCAGCTCCGGCGGGAGGTACACAGATACGCAGTATTTT	CASSSGGRYTDTQYF
TRBJ2-7	TRBV27	.	.	TGTGCCAGCAGTCCCGAGAGAAACTCCTACGAGCAGTACTTC	CASSPERNSYEQYF
TRBJ1-1	TRBV9	.	TRBD1	TGTGCCAGCAGCGTCTCAGGGGGCACTGAAGCTTTCTTT	CASSVSGGTEAFF
TRBJ2-1	TRBV29-1	.	TRBD1	TGCAGCGGGACGACAGGGGCAGAGAGCAATGAGCAGTTCTTC	CSGTTGAESNEQFF
TRBJ2-1	TRBV28	.	.	TGTGCCAGCAGCCCGCCGCAAGGCGGGTATTACAATGAGCAGTTCTTC	CASSPPQGGYYNEQFF
TRBJ2-6	TRBV11-3	.	.	TGTGCCAGCAGCTCTGACTCCGAATCTGGGGCCAACGTCCTGACTTTC	CASSSDSESGANVLTF
TRBJ1-3	TRBV11-2	.	.	TGTGCCAGCAGCCCAGGGCGGGACACCTCTGGAAACACCATATATTTT	CASSPGRDTSGNTIYF
TRBJ2-1	TRBV7-3	once	.	TGTGCCAGCAGCTTAGGGGGACGGGAAACCTACAATGAGCAGTTCTTC	CASSLGGRETYNEQFF
TRBJ2-1	TRBV7-9	.	.	TGTGCCAGCAGCCCCCTTGGGCCGAACAATGAGCAGTTCTTC	CASSPLGPNNEQFF
TRBJ1-5	TRBV27	.	.	TGTGCCAGCAGAAAAGGGAGTAGCAATCAGCCCCAGCATTTT	CASRKGSSNQPQHF
TRBJ2-7	TRBV7-6	.	TRBD2	TGTGCCAGCAGTCGTTATTTTGGGGGAGGGCCGGAAGATCCGCAGTACTTC	CASSRYFGGGPEDPQYF
TRBJ1-2	TRBV6-1	few	.	TGTGCCAGCCTAGGCGTTCCTTGGGGGGCCTATGGCTACACCTTC	CASLGVPWGAYGYTF
TRBJ1-3	TRBV14	.	.	TGTGCCAGCAGTAATAACGCCGGGAGGTCGGCCACCATATATTTT	CASSNNAGRSATIYF
TRBJ2-7	TRBV4-3	.	.	TGCGCCAGCAGCCAAGTGTCATCCTCCTCCTACGAGCAGTACTTC	CASSQVSSSSYEQYF
TRBJ2-2	TRBV5-5	.	TRBD1	TGTGCCAGCAGCTGGGATCCGGGACAGGGGCCCTCCGGGGAGCTGTTTTTT	CASSWDPGQGPSGELFF
TRBJ2-2	TRBV28	.	.	TGTGCCAGCAGTGGGTTGGAAAGGGGGATCGGGGAGCTGTTTTTT	CASSGLERGIGELFF
TRBJ2-7	TRBV10-2	once	.	TGCGCCACTTTTTCTAGCGACTCCTACGAGCAGTACTTC	CATFSSDSYEQYF
TRBJ1-1	TRBV30	.	.	TGTGCCTGGACGGTAGGGTATGGTATCGCTGAAGCTTTCTTT	CAWTVGYGIAEAFF
TRBJ1-2	TRBV14	.	.	TGTGCCAGCAGCCAAGATAAGGGCTTTAACTATGGCTACACCTTC	CASSQDKGFNYGYTF
TRBJ2-7	TRBV6-1	.	TRBD2	TGTGCCAGCACCTACCCGGCTAGCGGGAGGGATGAGCAGTACTTC	CASTYPASGRDEQYF
TRBJ2-1	TRBV19	.	.	TGTGCCAGTAGTATAGGGGCGGGAATGGGTGAGCAGTTCTTC	CASSIGAGMGEQFF
TRBJ2-6	TRBV5-6	.	TRBD1	TGTGCCAGCAGCAACCTGACAGGGGTGGTTGGGGCCAACGTCCTGACTTTC	CASSNLTGVVGANVLTF
TRBJ2-7	TRBV10-3	.	.	TGTGCCATCAGTGAGGGCCACAACTACGAGCAGTACTTC	CAISEGHNYEQYF
TRBJ2-4	TRBV14	.	.	TGTGCCAGCAGCCTGCCCAGTAAAAACATTCAGTACTTC	CASSLPSKNIQYF